A selection of T cell receptor beta chains follows, all from one sample in a study of shared clonotypes between healthy human individuals. The assay was immunoSEQ multiplex PCR, and TCRdb's table has in-frame clones only and misses some. The sample lists 800,000 to 1,200,000 clones, around 82% occurring once. The specimen was memory CD4+ T cells from PBMCs. The origin of the receptors is a man between 18 and 29 years old in good health. Some clones in this sample may be carry-over from other donors' samples. CDR3s include the opening cysteine and the closing phenylalanine or tryptophan. Fields, in order: J gene, V gene, CDR3 protein.

J gene: TRBJ2-3; V gene: TRBV7-9; CDR3 protein: CASTTGGAGTDTQYF
J gene: TRBJ2-7; V gene: TRBV29-1; CDR3 protein: CSVEARLPTSGRREQYF
J gene: TRBJ2-7; V gene: TRBV5-1; CDR3 protein: CASSLMAETNYEQYF
J gene: TRBJ2-5; V gene: TRBV5-1; CDR3 protein: CASSLRREETQYF
J gene: TRBJ1-2; V gene: TRBV5-1; CDR3 protein: CASSPGQGHGYTF
J gene: TRBJ2-7; V gene: TRBV30; CDR3 protein: CAWSAGTLKSSYEQYF
J gene: TRBJ2-5; V gene: TRBV5-1; CDR3 protein: CASSLTGEETQYF
J gene: TRBJ2-4; V gene: TRBV2; CDR3 protein: CASILGGSKNIQYF
J gene: TRBJ1-2; V gene: TRBV28; CDR3 protein: CASSLSVSGYGYTF
J gene: TRBJ1-3; V gene: TRBV9; CDR3 protein: CASSRVTGNTIYF
J gene: TRBJ1-2; V gene: TRBV6-1; CDR3 protein: CASSPRQAINYGYTF
J gene: TRBJ1-5; V gene: TRBV7-2; CDR3 protein: CASSAGRWSNQPQHF
J gene: TRBJ2-7; V gene: TRBV7-2; CDR3 protein: CASSLVIGREDF
J gene: TRBJ1-2; V gene: TRBV7-2; CDR3 protein: CASSLAQIRAGYTF
J gene: TRBJ2-2; V gene: TRBV7-3; CDR3 protein: CASSSGLAETGELFF
J gene: TRBJ1-2; V gene: TRBV4-2; CDR3 protein: CASSQTQGTNYGYTF
J gene: TRBJ2-5; V gene: TRBV9; CDR3 protein: CASSPGPIKETQYF
J gene: TRBJ2-2; V gene: TRBV7-3; CDR3 protein: CASSLTGNTNTGELFF
J gene: TRBJ2-5; V gene: TRBV7-2; CDR3 protein: CASSFLGLAGLETQYF